This T cell receptor (beta chain) was identified in a study of T cells in Graves' hyperthyroidism and ophthalmopathy. RNA transcripts gave rise to amplified TCR beta CDR3 regions. The TCR CDR3 was amplified in a first-round RT-PCR using the HTBI primer set. Using its own MiXCR run on the multiplex PCR reads, TCRdb lists one record per CDR3 protein. This sample yields 640,000 or so distinct CDR3 sequences, of which roughly 15% are seen a single time; roughly 4.5% belongs to the top ten. Trimming cost V 0 bases and J 12 bases, with 18 bases left between them. The germline CDR1 and CDR2 sequences are ENHRY and SYGVKD. The CDR3 is 14 amino acids.

Sequenced: blood. J is TRBJ2-7 and V is TRBV10-3, with D unclear. The TCR was taken from a woman in her thirties or forties with Graves' ophthalmopathy. The CDR3 DNA sequence: TGTGCCATCAGTGAGTCGGTAGGTGGTGCCGGTTCGTACTTC. Its protein product is CAISESVGGAGSYF.